Listed below are T cell receptor beta chains from one sample, sequenced in a study of T cells in Graves' hyperthyroidism and ophthalmopathy. TCRdb re-analysed the multiplex PCR reads in MiXCR, keeping a single row per CDR3 protein. The sample has about 52,000 distinct CDR3 sequences; roughly 50% are singletons. The sequenced sample consisted of blood. The receptors come from a woman aged 45-65 years with Graves' ophthalmopathy. The CDR3 runs from the conserved cysteine through the conserved F or W. The D gene is left open where the match is weak. The size field is filled for only some rows; it gives once, few, many or a size class.

V gene: TRBV20-1
clone size: .
D gene: .
J gene: TRBJ2-7
CDR3 DNA: TGCAGTGCTAGATCTCGCACAGGGACATCCTACGAGCAGTACTTC
CDR3 protein: CSARSRTGTSYEQYF

V gene: TRBV9
clone size: .
D gene: .
J gene: TRBJ1-5
CDR3 DNA: TGTGCCAGCAGCGTAGTGGGATTGGCAACGAGAGATGAGCATTTT
CDR3 protein: CASSVVGLATRDEHF

V gene: TRBV15
clone size: .
D gene: .
J gene: TRBJ2-5
CDR3 DNA: TGTGCCACCAGCAGAGATCGACGGGGGAGCGGGGAGACCCAGTACTTC
CDR3 protein: CATSRDRRGSGETQYF

V gene: TRBV7-6
clone size: .
D gene: TRBD1
J gene: TRBJ1-2
CDR3 DNA: TGTGCCAGCAGCCTGACAGGGGATGGCTACACCTTC
CDR3 protein: CASSLTGDGYTF

V gene: TRBV20-1
clone size: many
D gene: .
J gene: TRBJ1-1
CDR3 DNA: TGCAGTGCTCGCTTCACAGAAAACACTGAAGCTTTCTTT
CDR3 protein: CSARFTENTEAFF

V gene: TRBV2
clone size: many
D gene: .
J gene: TRBJ1-3
CDR3 DNA: TGTGCCAGCTCTACAGGAAAAGGAAACACCATATATTTT
CDR3 protein: CASSTGKGNTIYF

V gene: TRBV19
clone size: .
D gene: .
J gene: TRBJ2-3
CDR3 DNA: TGTGCCAGTAGTCTCTCTAGGTCCCCAGATACGCAGTATTTT
CDR3 protein: CASSLSRSPDTQYF

V gene: TRBV5-6
clone size: .
D gene: TRBD2
J gene: TRBJ2-5
CDR3 DNA: TGTGCCAGCAGCGCCGGGGGGATAACGCGAACGACCCAGTACTTC
CDR3 protein: CASSAGGITRTTQYF

V gene: TRBV15
clone size: .
D gene: TRBD2
J gene: TRBJ2-3
CDR3 DNA: TGTGCCACCAGCAGCGGGGGACTAGCGGGGGGGGACCGGGATACGCAGTATTTT
CDR3 protein: CATSSGGLAGGDRDTQYF

V gene: TRBV10-3
clone size: .
D gene: TRBD1
J gene: TRBJ2-7
CDR3 DNA: TGTGCCATCAGAGCAGGGGACAGGGGCTCCTACGAGCAGTACTTC
CDR3 protein: CAIRAGDRGSYEQYF

V gene: TRBV4-1
clone size: .
D gene: .
J gene: TRBJ1-2
CDR3 DNA: TGCGCCAGCAGCCAAGATCGGGCGGCCGACTATGGCTACACCTTC
CDR3 protein: CASSQDRAADYGYTF

V gene: TRBV5-1
clone size: many
D gene: TRBD1
J gene: TRBJ1-1
CDR3 DNA: TGCGCCAGCAGGTACAGGGGAGAGAACACTGAAGCTTTCTTT
CDR3 protein: CASRYRGENTEAFF

V gene: TRBV20-1
clone size: many
D gene: .
J gene: TRBJ2-7
CDR3 DNA: TGCAGTGCTGGGGCAGGGACCTACGAGCAGTACTTC
CDR3 protein: CSAGAGTYEQYF

V gene: TRBV7-9
clone size: few
D gene: .
J gene: TRBJ1-4
CDR3 DNA: TGTGCCAGCAGTCGGCCTGGGGGGCAAACTAATGAAAAACTGTTTTTT
CDR3 protein: CASSRPGGQTNEKLFF

V gene: TRBV7-2
clone size: .
D gene: .
J gene: TRBJ1-5
CDR3 DNA: TGTGCCAGCAAAGAGGGGACCGGGGATCAGCCCCAGCATTTT
CDR3 protein: CASKEGTGDQPQHF